The source of this T cell receptor beta chain is a study of T cells in Graves' hyperthyroidism and ophthalmopathy. Amplification targeted TCR beta CDR3 regions from RNA transcripts. The HTBI primer set served for first-round RT-PCR of the TCR CDR3. TCRdb analysed the multiplex PCR reads with MiXCR anew, one entry per CDR3 protein. This sample has fewer than 350,000 distinct CDR3 sequences, with around a sixth found just once. Germline CDR1 reads ENHRY; CDR2 reads SYGVKD. The CDR3 sequence is 13 residues long. Trimming removed 6 bases at V and 10 bases at J, with 15 bases between. Whole-study results and caveats: From stable hyperthyroidism, ophthalmopathy was set apart by a 13 V-J model.

Clinical symptoms, serum thyroxine and TRAb, thyroid ultrasound and orbital computed tomography were used for the diagnoses. This clonotype came up many times. The antigen is undetermined. Sequencing input: blood. This TCR was sampled from a woman in her thirties or forties with Graves' ophthalmopathy. V is TRBV10-3 and J is TRBJ1-4; D gene ambiguous. CDR3 DNA sequence: TGTGCCATCAGCGACCCGTCGGAAAGAAAACTGTTTTTT. Its translation: CAISDPSERKLFF.